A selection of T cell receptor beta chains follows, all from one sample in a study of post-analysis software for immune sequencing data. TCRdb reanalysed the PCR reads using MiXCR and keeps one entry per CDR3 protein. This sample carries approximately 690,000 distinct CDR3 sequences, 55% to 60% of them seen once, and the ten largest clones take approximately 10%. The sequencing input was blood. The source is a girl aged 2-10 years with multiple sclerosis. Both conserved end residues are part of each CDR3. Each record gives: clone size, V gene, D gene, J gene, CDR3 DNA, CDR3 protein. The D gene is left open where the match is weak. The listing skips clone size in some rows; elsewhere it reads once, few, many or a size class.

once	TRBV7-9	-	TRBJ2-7	TGTGCCAGCAGCTTAGAGGGTCTTGGTGGCTACGAGCAGTACTTC	CASSLEGLGGYEQYF
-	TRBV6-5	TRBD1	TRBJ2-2	TGTGCCAGCAGTTACCTCAGGGGGCTTCGGACCGGGGAGCTGTTTTTT	CASSYLRGLRTGELFF
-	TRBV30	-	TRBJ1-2	TGTGCCTGGAGTGTCGGTGGTGGCTACACCTTC	CAWSVGGGYTF
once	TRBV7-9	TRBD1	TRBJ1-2	TGTGCCAGCATCCCCACAGGGGGCGACTATGGCTACACCTTC	CASIPTGGDYGYTF
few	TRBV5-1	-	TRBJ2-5	TGCGCCAGCAGCCGTCGCCCCGAGGAGACCCAGTACTTC	CASSRRPEETQYF
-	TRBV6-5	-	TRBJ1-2	TGTGTCAGCAGTTGGGGGGACAACCGTGGCTACACCTTC	CVSSWGDNRGYTF
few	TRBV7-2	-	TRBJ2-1	TGTGCCAGCAGTCAACAGGGCAACGCTTTCAATGAGCAGTTCTTC	CASSQQGNAFNEQFF
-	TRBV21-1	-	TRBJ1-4	TGTGCCAGCAGCAAAACCGGGACAGCAGCAACTAATGAAGGACTGTTTTTT	CASSKTGTAATNEGLFF
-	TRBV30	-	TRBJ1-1	TGTGCCTGGAGCGGGAGGAACACTGAAGCTTTCTTT	CAWSGRNTEAFF
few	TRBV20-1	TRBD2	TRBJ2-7	TGCAGTGCTTTAGAGTGGCGGGAGGGGTCCTACGAGCAGTACTTC	CSALEWREGSYEQYF
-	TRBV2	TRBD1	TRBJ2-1	TGTGCCAGCATATCACAGGGGTACCGGGCGAATGAGCAGTTCTTC	CASISQGYRANEQFF
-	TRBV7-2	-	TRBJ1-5	TGTGCCAGCAGCTTAGATATGAGTGTCTATCAGCCCCAGCATTTT	CASSLDMSVYQPQHF
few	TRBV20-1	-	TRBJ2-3	TGCAGTGCTTTAATAACAGATACGCAGTATTTT	CSALITDTQYF
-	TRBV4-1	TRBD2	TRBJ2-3	TGCGCCAGCAGCCAAGATACGAGACTAGCGGGCACAGATACGCAGTATTTT	CASSQDTRLAGTDTQYF
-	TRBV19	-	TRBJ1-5	TGTGCCAGTAGTATGACAGTTAGCAATCAGCCCCAGCATTTT	CASSMTVSNQPQHF
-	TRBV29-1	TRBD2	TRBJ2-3	TGCAGCGTTGAAGAGCGGGGGGGACCAGCGGGGCCGCGAGATACGCAGTATTTT	CSVEERGGPAGPRDTQYF
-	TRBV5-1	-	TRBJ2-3	TGCGCCAGCTCTATTAGCGGAGCAGATACGCAGTATTTT	CASSISGADTQYF
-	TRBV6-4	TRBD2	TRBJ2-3	TGTGCCAGCAGTGACTCGCGGGGGGGCACAGATACGCAGTATTTT	CASSDSRGGTDTQYF
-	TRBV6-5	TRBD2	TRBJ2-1	TGTGCCAGCAGTTACCTCCTAGCGGGGGGCCGGGAAGGTGAGCAGTTCTTC	CASSYLLAGGREGEQFF
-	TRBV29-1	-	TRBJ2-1	TGCAGCGTTGTCCAGGGTGGCTACAATGAGCAGTTCTTC	CSVVQGGYNEQFF
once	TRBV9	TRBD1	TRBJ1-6	TGTGCCAGCAGTGAAACCGGGACAGAGAATTCACCCCTCCACTTT	CASSETGTENSPLHF
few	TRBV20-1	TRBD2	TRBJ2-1	TGCAGTGCTAGGGGTCGACTAGCGGGACGGGATGAGCAGTTCTTC	CSARGRLAGRDEQFF
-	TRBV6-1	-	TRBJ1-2	TGTGCCAGCAGAGAAACACCATACACGAACTATGGCTACACCTTC	CASRETPYTNYGYTF
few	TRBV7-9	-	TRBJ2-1	TGTGCCAGCAGCCCCACGGGGGCAGGGAATGAGCAGTTCTTC	CASSPTGAGNEQFF
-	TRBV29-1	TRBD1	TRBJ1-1	TGCAGCGTACTCACAGGGGGGAGCACTGAAGCTTTCTTT	CSVLTGGSTEAFF
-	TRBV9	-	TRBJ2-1	TGTGCCAGCAGCGTAGTGACCCGGGGCTACTCCTACAATGAGCAGTTCTTC	CASSVVTRGYSYNEQFF
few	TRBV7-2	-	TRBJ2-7	TGTGCCAGCAGCCTCTCGGCAGGGAGGAGCTCCTACGAGCAGTACTTC	CASSLSAGRSSYEQYF
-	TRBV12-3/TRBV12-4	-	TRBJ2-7	TGTGCCAGCAGCCTTGGGCCGCCGGGGAGCTCCTACGAGCAGTACTTC	CASSLGPPGSSYEQYF
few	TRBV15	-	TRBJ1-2	TGTGCCACCAGCAGAGATTACCGTGGGTTCGGCTATGGCTACACCTTC	CATSRDYRGFGYGYTF
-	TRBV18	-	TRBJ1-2	TGTGCCAGCTCCCCGTCTGGGGGCGTCGACTATGGCTACACCTTC	CASSPSGGVDYGYTF
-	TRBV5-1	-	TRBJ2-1	TGCGCCAGCAGCTTGGACGGACTGGCCGGTGGAGAGCAGTTCTTC	CASSLDGLAGGEQFF
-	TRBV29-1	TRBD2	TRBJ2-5	TGCAGCGCCTCCAGTAGCGGGGGGGCAAGGGAGACCCAGTACTTC	CSASSSGGARETQYF
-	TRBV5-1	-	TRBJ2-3	TGCGCCAGCAGCTCCCAGGACGGCACTGATACGCAGTATTTT	CASSSQDGTDTQYF
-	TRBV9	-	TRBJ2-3	TGTGCCAGCAGCCCCCAGGCAACCACAGATACGCAGTATTTT	CASSPQATTDTQYF
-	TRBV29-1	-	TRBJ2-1	TGCAGCGTTGAAGATCGGACCCCCTTCGGGTCCGATGAGCAGTTCTTC	CSVEDRTPFGSDEQFF
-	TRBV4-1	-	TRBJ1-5	TGCGCCAGCAGCGACCGACCCGGAGGACAAAATCAGCCCCAGCATTTT	CASSDRPGGQNQPQHF
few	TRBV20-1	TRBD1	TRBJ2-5	TGCAGTGCGGGAATCGGGACAGCTAAACAAGAGACCCAGTACTTC	CSAGIGTAKQETQYF
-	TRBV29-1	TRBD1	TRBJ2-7	TGCAGCGTCCGACAGGGGCCGCCGAGGGAGCAGTACTTC	CSVRQGPPREQYF
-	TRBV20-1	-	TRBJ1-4	TGCAGTGCTAGAAACCTATACCGACAGACTAATGAAAAACTGTTTTTT	CSARNLYRQTNEKLFF
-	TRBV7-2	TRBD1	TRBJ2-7	TGTGCCAGCAGCCTGAACCGGGACAGCTCCTACGAGCAGTACTTC	CASSLNRDSSYEQYF
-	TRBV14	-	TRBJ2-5	TGTGCCAGCAGCCAAGAAAGGCTATTCCAAGAGACCCAGTACTTC	CASSQERLFQETQYF
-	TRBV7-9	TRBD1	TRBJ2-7	TGTGCCAGCAGCGGACGGGACAGGAGAGCTCACGAGCAGTACTTC	CASSGRDRRAHEQYF
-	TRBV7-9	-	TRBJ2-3	TGTGCCAGCAGCCCCATCCGTCCAGATACGCAGTATTTT	CASSPIRPDTQYF
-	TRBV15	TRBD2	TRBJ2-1	TGTGCCACCAGCGCGGGAGAAGGCAATGAGCAGTTCTTC	CATSAGEGNEQFF
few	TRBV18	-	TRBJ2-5	TGTGCCAGCTCACCACCGAATACCCAAGAGACCCAGTACTTC	CASSPPNTQETQYF
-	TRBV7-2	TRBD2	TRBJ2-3	TGTGCCAGCAGGCCCACCTCCAGCGGGGGCCGCACAGATACGCAGTATTTT	CASRPTSSGGRTDTQYF
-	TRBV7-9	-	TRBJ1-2	TGTGCCAGCAGCTCCCCGCAGGTCTATGGCTACACCTTC	CASSSPQVYGYTF
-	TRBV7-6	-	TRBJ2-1	TGTGCCAGCAGCTTCAGGACTACCAATGAGCAGTTCTTC	CASSFRTTNEQFF